This T cell receptor beta chain was identified in a study of Tregs in tolerant kidney transplant recipients. Findings and caveats of the study: Tregs expanded with activated donor B cells seemed most donor-specific. This study did not directly address biological reproducibility.

CDR3 length: 16 amino acids. Germline assignment: CDR1 SNHLY and CDR2 FYNNEI. V was clipped by 11 bases and J by 2 bases, with 23 bases between them. Libraries were prepared by immunoSEQ multiplex PCR; TCRdb keeps only in-frame clonotypes and omits some of them. The sample lists more than 90,000 clones; 92% were seen once. Unstimulated regulatory T cells (CD4+CD25+CD127-), CD4+CD25- non-regulatory cells, CD4 and CD8 cells were FACS-sorted from thawed PBMCs. On this clone: Its antigen is still unknown.

V is TRBV2 and J is TRBJ2-3, with TRBD2 as a possible D gene (6 bases). The sequence was obtained from a human donor in good health. Sequenced input: CD4+ T cells from blood. As DNA, the CDR3 is TGTGCCGGAACGACACCGCGGGGAGGCCCCACAGATACGCAGTATTTT. Translating it yields CAGTTPRGGPTDTQYF.